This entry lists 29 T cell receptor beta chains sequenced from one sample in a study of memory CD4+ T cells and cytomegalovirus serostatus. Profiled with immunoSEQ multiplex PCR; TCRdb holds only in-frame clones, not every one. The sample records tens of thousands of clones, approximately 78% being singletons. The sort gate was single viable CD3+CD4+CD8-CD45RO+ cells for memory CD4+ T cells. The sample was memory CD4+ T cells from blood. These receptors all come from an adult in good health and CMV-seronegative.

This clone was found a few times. The CDR3 is CASRPGRFGNTIYF. CDR3 nucleotide sequence: TGTGCCAGCAGGCCTGGTAGATTTGGAAACACCATATATTTT. This chain uses TRBV7-9 with TRBJ1-3; D remains ambiguous. Trimming removed 6 bases from V and 3 bases from J, with 12 bases in between. This CDR3 is 14 amino acids long. The germline V gene has CDR1 SEHNR and CDR2 FQNEAQ (reference sequence).

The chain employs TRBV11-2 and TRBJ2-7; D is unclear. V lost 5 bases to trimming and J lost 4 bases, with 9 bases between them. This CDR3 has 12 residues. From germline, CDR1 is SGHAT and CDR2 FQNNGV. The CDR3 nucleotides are TGTGCCAGCAGCCGTAACAGATACGAGCAGTACTTC. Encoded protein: CASSRNRYEQYF.

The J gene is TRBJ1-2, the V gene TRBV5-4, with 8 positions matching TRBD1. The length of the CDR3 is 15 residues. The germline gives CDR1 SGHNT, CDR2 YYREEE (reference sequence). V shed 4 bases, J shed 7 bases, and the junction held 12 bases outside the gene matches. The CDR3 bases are TGTGCCAGCAGCACGCCCGACAGGGGCCAAGCTGGCTACACCTTC. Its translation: CASSTPDRGQAGYTF.

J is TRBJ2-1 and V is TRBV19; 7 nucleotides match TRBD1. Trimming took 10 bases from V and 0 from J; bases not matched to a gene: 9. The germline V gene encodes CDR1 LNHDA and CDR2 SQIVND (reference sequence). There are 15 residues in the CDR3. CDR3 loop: CATKPDRSSYNEQFF. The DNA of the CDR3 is TGTGCCACGAAACCGGACAGGAGCTCCTACAATGAGCAGTTCTTC.

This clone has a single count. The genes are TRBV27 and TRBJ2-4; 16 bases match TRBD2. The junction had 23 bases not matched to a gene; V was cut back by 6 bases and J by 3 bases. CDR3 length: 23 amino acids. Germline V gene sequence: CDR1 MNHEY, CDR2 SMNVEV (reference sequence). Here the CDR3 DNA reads TGTGCCAGCAGGCGGTCCGTTCCGATTGGGACTAGCGGGAGGGCCAGGGGCAAAAACATTCAGTACTTC. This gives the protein CASRRSVPIGTSGRARGKNIQYF.

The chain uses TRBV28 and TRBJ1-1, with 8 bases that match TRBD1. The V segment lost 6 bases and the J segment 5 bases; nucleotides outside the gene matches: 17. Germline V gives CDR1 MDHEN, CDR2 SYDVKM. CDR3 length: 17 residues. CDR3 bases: TGTGCCAGCAGCCACTCACCCCGCCAGGGGGCGCAGACTGAAGCTTTCTTT. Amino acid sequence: CASSHSPRQGAQTEAFF.

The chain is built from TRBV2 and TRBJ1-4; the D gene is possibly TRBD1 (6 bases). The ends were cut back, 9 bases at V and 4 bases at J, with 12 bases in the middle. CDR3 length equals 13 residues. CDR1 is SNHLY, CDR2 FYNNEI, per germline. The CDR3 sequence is CASRQGINEKLFF. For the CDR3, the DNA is TGTGCCAGTCGCCAGGGGATTAATGAAAAACTGTTTTTT.

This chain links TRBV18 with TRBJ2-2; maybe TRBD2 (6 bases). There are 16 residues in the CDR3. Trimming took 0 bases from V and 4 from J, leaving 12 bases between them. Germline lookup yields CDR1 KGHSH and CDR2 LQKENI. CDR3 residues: CASSPPSGPLTGELFF. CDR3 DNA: TGTGCCAGCTCACCACCTAGCGGCCCACTCACCGGGGAGCTGTTTTTT.

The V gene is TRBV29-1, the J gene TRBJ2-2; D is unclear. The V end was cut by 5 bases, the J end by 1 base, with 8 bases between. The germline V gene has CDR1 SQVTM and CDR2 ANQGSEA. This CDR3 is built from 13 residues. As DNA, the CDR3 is TGCAGCGTTAGGAGACAGAACACCGGGGAGCTGTTTTTT. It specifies CSVRRQNTGELFF.

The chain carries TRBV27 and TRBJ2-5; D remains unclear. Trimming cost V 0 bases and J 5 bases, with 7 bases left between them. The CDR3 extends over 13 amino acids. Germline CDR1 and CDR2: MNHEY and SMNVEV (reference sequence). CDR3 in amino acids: CASSLSGWETQYF. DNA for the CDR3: TGTGCCAGCAGTTTATCAGGGTGGGAGACCCAGTACTTC.

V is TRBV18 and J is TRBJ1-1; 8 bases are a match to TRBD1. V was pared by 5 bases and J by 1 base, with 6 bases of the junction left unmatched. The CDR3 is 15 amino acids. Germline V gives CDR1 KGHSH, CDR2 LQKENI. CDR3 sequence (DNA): TGTGCCAGCTCAGCCCAGACAGGGGCGAACACTGAAGCTTTCTTT. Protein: CASSAQTGANTEAFF.

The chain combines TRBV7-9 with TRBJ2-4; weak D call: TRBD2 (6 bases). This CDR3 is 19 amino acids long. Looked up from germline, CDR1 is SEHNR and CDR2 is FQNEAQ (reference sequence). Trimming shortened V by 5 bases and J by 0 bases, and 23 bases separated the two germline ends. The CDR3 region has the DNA TGTGCCAGCAGCCGCGAAGGGACCGGGAGAGGGATAGCCAAAAACATTCAGTACTTC. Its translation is CASSREGTGRGIAKNIQYF.

Here the CDR3 reads CASSYSTGPYEQYF. For the CDR3, the DNA is TGTGCCAGCAGTTACTCGACGGGTCCCTACGAGCAGTACTTC. The chain uses TRBV6-5 and TRBJ2-7; D unresolved. The germline V gene has CDR1 MNHEY and CDR2 SVGAGI. V gave up 0 bases and J gave up 2 bases, with 8 bases separating them. The CDR3 runs 14 residues.

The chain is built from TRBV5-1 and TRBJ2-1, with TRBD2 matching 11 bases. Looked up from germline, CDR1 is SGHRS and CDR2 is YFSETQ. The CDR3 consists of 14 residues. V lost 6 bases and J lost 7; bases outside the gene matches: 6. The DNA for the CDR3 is TGCGCCAGCACCTCGACTAGCGGGAAGAATGAGCAGTTCTTC. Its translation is CASTSTSGKNEQFF.

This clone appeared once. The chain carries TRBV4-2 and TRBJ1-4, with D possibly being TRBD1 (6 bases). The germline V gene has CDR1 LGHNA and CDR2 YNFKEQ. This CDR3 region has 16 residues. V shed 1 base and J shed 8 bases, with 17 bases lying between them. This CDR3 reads CASSQVREQGGEKLFF. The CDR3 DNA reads TGTGCCAGCAGCCAAGTGAGAGAACAGGGAGGCGAAAAACTGTTTTTT.

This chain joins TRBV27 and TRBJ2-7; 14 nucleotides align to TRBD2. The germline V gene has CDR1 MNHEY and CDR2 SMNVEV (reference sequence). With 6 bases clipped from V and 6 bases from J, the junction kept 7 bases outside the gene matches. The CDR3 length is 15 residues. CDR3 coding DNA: TGTGCCAGCAGCCGGACTAGCGGGAGGTTCGGCGAGCAGTACTTC. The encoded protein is CASSRTSGRFGEQYF.

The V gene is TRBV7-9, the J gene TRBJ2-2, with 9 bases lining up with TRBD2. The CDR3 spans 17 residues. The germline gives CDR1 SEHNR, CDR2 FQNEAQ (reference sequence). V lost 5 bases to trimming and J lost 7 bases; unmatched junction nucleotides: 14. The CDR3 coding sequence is TGTGCCAGCAGCCCGCGGGGGGGAGTTGGCTTGAGCGGGGAGCTGTTTTTT. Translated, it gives CASSPRGGVGLSGELFF.

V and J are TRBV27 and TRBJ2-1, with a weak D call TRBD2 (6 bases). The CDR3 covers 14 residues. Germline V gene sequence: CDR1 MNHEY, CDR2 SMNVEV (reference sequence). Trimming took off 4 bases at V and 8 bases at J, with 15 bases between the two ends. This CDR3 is CASSSYLREDEQFF. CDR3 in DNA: TGTGCCAGCAGTTCTTACCTCAGGGAGGATGAGCAGTTCTTC.

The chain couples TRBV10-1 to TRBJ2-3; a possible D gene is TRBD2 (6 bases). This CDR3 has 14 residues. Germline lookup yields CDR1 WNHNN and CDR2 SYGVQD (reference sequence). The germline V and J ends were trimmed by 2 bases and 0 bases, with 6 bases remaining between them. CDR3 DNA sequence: TGCGCCAGCAGTGAGAGCGGGAGCACAGATACGCAGTATTTT. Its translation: CASSESGSTDTQYF.

The CDR3 DNA sequence: TGTGCCAGCAGCCCCTTACTTACCGGGCCTACGGGCTATGGCTACACCTTC. Amino acid sequence: CASSPLLTGPTGYGYTF. The chain combines TRBV4-2 with TRBJ1-2; D not resolved. V gave up 4 bases and J gave up 4 bases, with 22 bases separating them. In germline, CDR1 is LGHNA, CDR2 YNFKEQ. This CDR3 comprises 17 residues.

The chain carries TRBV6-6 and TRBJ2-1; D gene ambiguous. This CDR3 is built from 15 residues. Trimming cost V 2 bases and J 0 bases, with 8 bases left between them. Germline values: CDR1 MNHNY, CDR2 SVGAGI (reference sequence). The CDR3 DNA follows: TGTGCCAGCAGTTACGAGCGTCTCTCCTACAATGAGCAGTTCTTC. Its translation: CASSYERLSYNEQFF.

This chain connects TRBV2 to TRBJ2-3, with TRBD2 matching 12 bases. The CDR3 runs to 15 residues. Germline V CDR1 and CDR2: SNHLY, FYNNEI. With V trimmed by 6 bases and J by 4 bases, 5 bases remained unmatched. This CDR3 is CASRLTSGSADTQYF. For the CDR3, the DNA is TGTGCCAGCAGGCTGACTAGCGGGAGCGCAGATACGCAGTATTTT.

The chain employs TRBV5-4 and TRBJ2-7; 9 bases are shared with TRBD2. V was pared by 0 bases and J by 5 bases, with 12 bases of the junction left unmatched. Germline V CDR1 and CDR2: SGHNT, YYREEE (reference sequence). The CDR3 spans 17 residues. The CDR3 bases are TGTGCCAGCAGCTTGGCCGCGGGGGGACTAGCCCCCCACGAGCAGTACTTC. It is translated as CASSLAAGGLAPHEQYF.

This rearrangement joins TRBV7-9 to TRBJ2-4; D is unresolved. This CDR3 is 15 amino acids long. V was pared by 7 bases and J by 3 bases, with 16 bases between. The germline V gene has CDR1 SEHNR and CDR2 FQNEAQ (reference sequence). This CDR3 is CASTPPGQSKNIQYF. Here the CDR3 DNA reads TGTGCCAGCACCCCCCCCGGGCAGAGCAAAAACATTCAGTACTTC. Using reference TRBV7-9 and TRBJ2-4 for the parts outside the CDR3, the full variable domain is DTGVSQNPRHKITKRGQNVTFRCDPISEHNRLYWYRQTLGQGPEFLTYFQNEAQLEKSRLLSDRFSAERPKGSFSTLEIQRTEQGDSAMYLCASTPPGQSKNIQYFGAGTRLSVL.

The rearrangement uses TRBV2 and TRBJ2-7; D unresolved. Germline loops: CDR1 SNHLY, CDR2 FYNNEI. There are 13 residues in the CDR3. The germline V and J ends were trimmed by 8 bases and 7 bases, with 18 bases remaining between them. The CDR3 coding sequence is TGTGCCAGCCAGGACGTAGGCCAGGTAGAGCAGTACTTC. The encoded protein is CASQDVGQVEQYF.

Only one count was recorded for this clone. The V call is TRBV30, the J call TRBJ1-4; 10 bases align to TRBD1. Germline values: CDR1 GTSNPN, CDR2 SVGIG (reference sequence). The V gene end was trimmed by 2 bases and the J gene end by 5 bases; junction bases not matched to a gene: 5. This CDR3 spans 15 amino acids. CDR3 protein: CAWSRGQGGNEKLFF. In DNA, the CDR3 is TGTGCCTGGAGTAGAGGACAGGGGGGAAATGAAAAACTGTTTTTT.

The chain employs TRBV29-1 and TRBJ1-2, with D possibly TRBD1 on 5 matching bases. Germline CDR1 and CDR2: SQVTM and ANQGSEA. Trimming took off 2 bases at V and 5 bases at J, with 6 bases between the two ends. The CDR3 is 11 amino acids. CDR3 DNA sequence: TGCAGCGTTGAATCAGGGTATGGCTACACCTTC. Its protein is CSVESGYGYTF.

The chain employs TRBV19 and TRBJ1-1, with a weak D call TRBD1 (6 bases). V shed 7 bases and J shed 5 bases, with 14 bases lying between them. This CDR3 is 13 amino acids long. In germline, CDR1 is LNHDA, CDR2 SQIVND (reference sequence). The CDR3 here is CASKDRQWTEAFF. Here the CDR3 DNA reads TGTGCCAGTAAAGACAGGCAATGGACTGAAGCTTTCTTT.

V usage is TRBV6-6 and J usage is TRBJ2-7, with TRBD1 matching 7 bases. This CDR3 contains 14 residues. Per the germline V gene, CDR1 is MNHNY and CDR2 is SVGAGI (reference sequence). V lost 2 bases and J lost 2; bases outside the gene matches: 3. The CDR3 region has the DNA TGTGCCAGCAGTTACCAGACAGGGCCCTACGAGCAGTACTTC. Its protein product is CASSYQTGPYEQYF.